The clone carrying this T cell receptor (beta chain) was observed a single time. Its antigen is undetermined. With 60 Vbeta and 13 Jbeta primers, the PCR was carried out. In the source study's methods: In a later analysis, 75 million to 95 million unique TCR beta chains included roughly 11 million shared by two or more donors. Clones were sequenced by immunoSEQ multiplex PCR, and TCRdb holds only the in-frame ones, with some missing. D and trimming come from the DNA, and the V and J calls and clone size come from that table. There are fewer than 200,000 clones in the sample; 80% occur only once, and roughly 4.5% lies in the top ten. CDR1 SGHRS and CDR2 YFSETQ come from the germline V gene. This CDR3 spans 18 amino acids. This specimen comes from a study of cytomegalovirus exposure and HLA in healthy donors. Whole-study results and caveats: Earlier analysis looked at TCR beta V segments, and most were productive about 90% or about 30% of the time.

The receptor was isolated from a woman aged 45-60 years in good health and CMV-seropositive. The sequenced material came from PBMCs. J is TRBJ2-5 and V is TRBV5-1, with a tentative D call TRBD1 (5 bases). Near its end, the DNA agrees better with TRBJ2-7, so the J call may be wrong. CDR3 DNA: TGCGCCAGCAGCTTTCGGGCAGGGCGCCGGACCGGGTCCTACGAGCAGTACTTC. Translation: CASSFRAGRRTGSYEQYF.